This TCR beta chain was captured in a study of molecular identifiers for immune sequencing clone quantification. Note on this clonotype: A much larger clone lies a single base off, so this may be a read error.

The trim removed 5 bases at V and 8 bases at J, leaving 7 bases unmatched. CDR3 length: 13 residues. Per the germline V gene, CDR1 is SGHDN and CDR2 is FVKESK. MiXCR was run by TCRdb on the PCR reads, yielding one entry per CDR3 protein. The sample holds nearly 55,000 distinct CDR3 sequences, roughly a third seen once. This chain joins TRBV14 and TRBJ2-7, with TRBD1 matching over 9 bases. Material for sequencing was naive CD8+ T cells from blood, with Jurkat cell RNA spiked in. As to subset: FACS-sorted CD8+CD4-CCR7+CD45RA+ naive T cells. The sequence was collected from a human donor in good health. Some libraries in this study had Jurkat cell RNA spiked in. CDR3 coding DNA: TGTGCCAGCAGCAAATGGACAGGGGTTAAGCAGTACTTC. Its protein product is CASSKWTGVKQYF. The full variable domain, in which reference TRBV14 and TRBJ2-7 provide the parts outside the CDR3, is EAGVTQFPSHSVIEKGQTVTLRCDPISGHDNLYWYRRVMGKEIKFLLHFVKESKQDESGMPNNRFLAERTGGTYSTLKVQPAELEDSGVYFCASSKWTGVKQYFGPGTRLTVT.